These T cell receptor beta chains were read from a single sample in a study of shared clonotypes between healthy human individuals. The table came from immunoSEQ multiplex PCR; TCRdb's copy has only in-frame clones and leaves some out. Among 2 million or so clones listed, approximately 95% were seen once. The sequencing input was naive CD8+ T cells sorted from blood. These receptors came from a young man in good health. The CDR3 runs from the conserved cysteine through the conserved F or W. The D gene is left open where the match is weak. Some rows have no size entry. The others give once, few or many, or a class for an expanded clone.

J | size | V | D | CDR3 | DNA
TRBJ2-7 | - | TRBV18 | - | CASSRENYEQYF | TGTGCCAGCTCTCGGGAGAATTACGAGCAGTACTTC
TRBJ2-7 | - | TRBV15 | TRBD1 | CATSPDRVREQYF | TGTGCCACCAGCCCGGACAGGGTGCGAGAGCAGTACTTC
TRBJ1-1 | - | TRBV15 | - | CATSRDRGNTEAFF | TGTGCCACCAGCAGAGATAGGGGTAACACTGAAGCTTTCTTT
TRBJ2-5 | - | TRBV14 | - | CASSQPGLRGPQETQYF | TGTGCCAGCAGCCAACCGGGTTTGCGGGGGCCTCAAGAGACCCAGTACTTC
TRBJ2-3 | - | TRBV11-2 | TRBD1 | CASSLLITDRATDTQYF | TGTGCCAGCAGCTTACTTATAACGGACAGGGCCACAGATACGCAGTATTTT
TRBJ2-7 | - | TRBV10-2 | - | CASSDGLGATYEQYF | TGCGCCAGCAGTGACGGGCTCGGTGCCACATACGAGCAGTACTTC
TRBJ1-2 | many | TRBV30 | - | CAYEGGGYTF | TGTGCCTACGAAGGAGGCGGCTACACCTTC
TRBJ1-2 | - | TRBV4-1 | - | CASSQVEQGGYGYTF | TGCGCCAGCAGCCAAGTCGAACAGGGCGGTTATGGCTACACCTTC
TRBJ1-1 | - | TRBV7-9 | TRBD1 | CASGSGTGYTEAFF | TGTGCCAGCGGCTCCGGGACAGGGTACACTGAAGCTTTCTTT
TRBJ2-3 | once | TRBV4-1 | TRBD1 | CASSQLPTGAAADTQYF | TGCGCCAGCAGCCAACTACCAACAGGGGCGGCGGCAGATACGCAGTATTTT
TRBJ2-5 | - | TRBV6-5 | TRBD1 | CASSWTGGVSETQYF | TGTGCCAGCAGTTGGACAGGGGGCGTATCGGAGACCCAGTACTTC
TRBJ1-2 | - | TRBV5-1 | - | CASSSRGRRSYGYTF | TGCGCCAGCAGTTCAAGGGGACGGAGAAGCTATGGCTACACCTTC
TRBJ2-7 | - | TRBV27 | TRBD1 | CASKLHYGTGGDEQYF | TGTGCCAGCAAGCTCCACTATGGGACAGGGGGCGACGAGCAGTACTTC
TRBJ2-4 | - | TRBV4-3 | TRBD1 | CASSQEALDREGSDIQYF | TGCGCCAGCAGCCAAGAGGCTTTGGACAGGGAAGGTAGTGACATTCAGTACTTC
TRBJ2-7 | - | TRBV18 | TRBD1 | CASSPPGQGGNEQYF | TGTGCCAGCTCACCACCGGGACAGGGGGGCAACGAGCAGTACTTC
TRBJ2-1 | - | TRBV5-6 | - | CASSLFRRYNEQFF | TGTGCCAGCAGCTTGTTTAGGCGCTACAATGAGCAGTTCTTC
TRBJ2-7 | - | TRBV27 | - | CASSNTGSLYYEQYF | TGTGCCAGCAGTAACACAGGGTCGCTATACTACGAGCAGTACTTC
TRBJ1-1 | - | TRBV6-5 | - | CASGNGGAFF | TGTGCCAGCGGTAATGGAGGAGCTTTCTTT
TRBJ2-3 | - | TRBV29-1 | TRBD2 | CSVGALAGAWGSTDTQYF | TGCAGCGTTGGTGCACTAGCGGGAGCCTGGGGGAGCACAGATACGCAGTATTTT
TRBJ2-3 | - | TRBV6-5 | - | CASSANRGLTDTQYF | TGTGCCAGCAGTGCCAACAGGGGACTCACAGATACGCAGTATTTT
TRBJ2-1 | - | TRBV5-4 | TRBD2 | CAAGGDDNEQFF | TGTGCCGCCGGGGGGGACGACAATGAGCAGTTCTTC
TRBJ2-7 | - | TRBV14 | - | CASSQEKDSYEQYF | TGTGCCAGCAGTCAAGAAAAGGACAGCTACGAGCAGTACTTC
TRBJ2-3 | - | TRBV9 | - | CATRGPGGDTQYF | TGTGCCACCAGGGGACCTGGGGGAGATACGCAGTATTTT
TRBJ1-3 | - | TRBV9 | - | CASSVAEVWGNTIYF | TGTGCCAGCAGCGTAGCGGAGGTCTGGGGAAACACCATATATTTT
TRBJ2-3 | - | TRBV28 | - | CASSLTPGQSLTDTQYF | TGTGCCAGCAGCTTAACCCCGGGGCAGAGTCTGACAGATACGCAGTATTTT
TRBJ2-7 | - | TRBV13 | - | CASSLRGSYEQYF | TGTGCCAGCAGCTTAAGGGGATCCTACGAGCAGTACTTC
TRBJ1-1 | once | TRBV7-9 | - | CASSYVGAPATEAFF | TGTGCCAGCAGCTACGTCGGGGCGCCGGCGACTGAAGCTTTCTTT
TRBJ1-4 | - | TRBV7-2 | - | CASSQGGFREKLFF | TGTGCCAGCAGCCAAGGGGGGTTTCGTGAAAAACTGTTTTTT
TRBJ2-1 | - | TRBV27 | TRBD1 | CASSSGTGYNEQFF | TGTGCCAGCAGCTCCGGGACAGGGTATAATGAGCAGTTCTTC
TRBJ2-7 | - | TRBV27 | TRBD2 | CASRLYSGRVEQYF | TGTGCCAGCAGGCTTTATAGCGGGAGAGTCGAGCAGTACTTC
TRBJ2-7 | - | TRBV6-5 | TRBD2 | CASSTLAREQYF | TGTGCCAGCAGTACACTAGCGAGGGAGCAGTACTTC
TRBJ1-6 | - | TRBV25-1 | - | CASSEWGGRSLHF | TGTGCCAGCAGTGAATGGGGGGGAAGGTCCCTCCACTTT
TRBJ2-3 | - | TRBV5-4 | - | CASSLAEGAYTDTQYF | TGTGCCAGCAGCTTGGCCGAGGGCGCATACACAGATACGCAGTATTTT
TRBJ2-1 | once | TRBV9 | - | CASSPGRGPTYNEQFF | TGTGCCAGCAGCCCTGGGCGGGGGCCCACCTACAATGAGCAGTTCTTC
TRBJ2-5 | - | TRBV9 | - | CASSPPSGSGETQYF | TGTGCCAGCAGCCCCCCCTCGGGGAGTGGAGAGACCCAGTACTTC
TRBJ1-1 | - | TRBV11-2 | - | CASSLGEASTEAFF | TGTGCCAGCAGCTTAGGCGAGGCGTCCACTGAAGCTTTCTTT
TRBJ1-3 | - | TRBV2 | TRBD1 | CASREQGEDGNTIYF | TGTGCCAGCAGAGAACAGGGGGAGGATGGAAACACCATATATTTT
TRBJ2-2 | - | TRBV5-1 | TRBD1 | CASSLEGQGITGELFF | TGCGCCAGCAGCTTGGAGGGACAGGGGATAACCGGGGAGCTGTTTTTT
TRBJ2-1 | - | TRBV27 | - | CASSTGEGARYEQFF | TGTGCCAGCAGTACCGGGGAGGGGGCCCGCTATGAGCAGTTCTTC
TRBJ2-4 | - | TRBV27 | - | CASSFLAKNIQYF | TGTGCCAGCAGTTTTCTAGCCAAAAACATTCAGTACTTC
TRBJ2-5 | - | TRBV11-1 | - | CASSIGGRGDETQYF | TGTGCCAGCAGCATCGGCGGGCGGGGCGATGAGACCCAGTACTTC
TRBJ2-5 | - | TRBV2 | - | CASSRGQQETQYF | TGTGCCAGTAGCCGTGGACAGCAAGAGACCCAGTACTTC
TRBJ1-2 | - | TRBV4-1 | - | CASSQSGTNYGYTF | TGCGCCAGCAGCCAATCGGGAACCAACTATGGCTACACCTTC
TRBJ1-2 | - | TRBV4-3 | - | CASSQDRGPYYGYTF | TGCGCCAGCAGCCAAGATAGGGGCCCTTACTATGGCTACACCTTC
TRBJ2-3 | - | TRBV5-1 | TRBD1 | CASSDGQGVYADTQYF | TGCGCCAGCAGCGACGGACAGGGTGTATACGCAGATACGCAGTATTTT
TRBJ2-1 | - | TRBV4-1 | - | CASSRAGTNEQFF | TGCGCCAGCAGCCGTGCCGGGACCAATGAGCAGTTCTTC
TRBJ2-7 | - | TRBV30 | - | CAWSVEIGSYEQYF | TGTGCCTGGAGCGTTGAGATCGGCTCCTACGAGCAGTACTTC
TRBJ2-2 | - | TRBV28 | TRBD1 | CASSSSDRGHGELFF | TGTGCCAGCAGTTCATCGGACAGGGGTCACGGGGAGCTGTTTTTT
TRBJ1-1 | once | TRBV10-3 | TRBD1 | CAIREGQENTEAFF | TGTGCCATCAGAGAGGGACAGGAAAACACTGAAGCTTTCTTT
TRBJ1-2 | many | TRBV2 | TRBD1 | CASRLDRGANYGYTF | TGTGCCAGCAGGCTCGACAGGGGAGCTAACTATGGCTACACCTTC
TRBJ2-2 | - | TRBV5-6 | - | CASSDQARVGELFF | TGTGCCAGCAGCGACCAAGCAAGGGTGGGGGAGCTGTTTTTT
TRBJ2-7 | - | TRBV2 | TRBD1 | CASSEGDRRDEQYF | TGTGCCAGCAGTGAAGGGGACAGACGGGACGAGCAGTACTTC
TRBJ2-1 | - | TRBV19 | - | CASSIAGVDPQLYNEQFF | TGTGCCAGTAGTATAGCAGGGGTGGATCCTCAATTATACAATGAGCAGTTCTTC
TRBJ1-1 | - | TRBV18 | - | CASSQDTYTEAFF | TGTGCCAGCTCACAAGACACGTACACTGAAGCTTTCTTT
TRBJ2-5 | - | TRBV13 | - | CASTTAGQETQYF | TGTGCCAGCACGACCGCTGGCCAAGAGACCCAGTACTTC
TRBJ1-1 | - | TRBV6-5 | - | CASTSRVGTEAFF | TGTGCCAGCACCTCCCGGGTGGGTACTGAAGCTTTCTTT
TRBJ1-2 | - | TRBV5-6 | - | CASSLAPRDGNGYTF | TGTGCCAGCAGCCTGGCCCCCAGGGACGGAAATGGCTACACCTTC
TRBJ1-1 | - | TRBV20-1 | - | CRVEVNTEAFF | TGCAGAGTGGAGGTGAACACTGAAGCTTTCTTT
TRBJ2-1 | - | TRBV27 | TRBD2 | CASRVSGGSSYNEQFF | TGTGCCAGCAGGGTTTCGGGGGGTAGCTCCTACAATGAGCAGTTCTTC